This passage covers 21 T cell receptor beta chains from one sample sequenced in a study of T cell responses to AZD1222 COVID-19 vaccine. Some clones are missing from TCRdb's copy, which holds only in-frame ones; the method was immunoSEQ multiplex PCR. The table shows 130,000 to 150,000 clones, with 93% occurring only once. The input for sequencing was peripheral blood, taken after recovery from COVID-19. The receptors originated from an adult who had recovered from COVID-19.

This chain joins TRBV7-8 and TRBJ2-3, with D maybe TRBD1 (6 bases). The CDR3 covers 15 residues. Per germline, CDR1 SGHVS and CDR2 FQNEAQ. V gave up 7 bases and J gave up 0 bases, with 14 bases separating them. The CDR3 is CASTPWTASTDTQYF. Here the CDR3 DNA reads TGTGCCAGCACCCCATGGACAGCTAGCACAGATACGCAGTATTTT. Drawing the rest from reference TRBV7-8 and TRBJ2-3, the complete variable domain is GAGVSQSPRYKVAKRGQDVALRCDPISGHVSLFWYQQALGQGPEFLTYFQNEAQLDKSGLPSDRFFAERPEGSVSTLKIQRTQQEDSAVYLCASTPWTASTDTQYFGPGTRLTVL.

This clone was observed once. The gene calls are TRBV6-5 and TRBJ2-3; D is undetermined. From germline, CDR1 is MNHEY and CDR2 SVGAGI. The CDR3 is 11 residues long. The V end was cut by 6 bases, the J end by 7 bases, with 8 bases between. The CDR3 region is CASREANTQYF. The CDR3 DNA sequence: TGTGCCAGCAGAGAGGCGAATACGCAGTATTTT.

The DNA for the CDR3 is TGTGCCAGCAGTTTATCCCCGGGACTAGCGGGAGACACCGGGGAGCTGTTTTTT. Its translation is CASSLSPGLAGDTGELFF. The V gene is TRBV27, the J gene TRBJ2-2; 14 bases match TRBD2. V was clipped by 0 bases and J by 3 bases; unmatched bases: 3. Germline V gene data show CDR1 as MNHEY and CDR2 as SMNVEV (reference sequence). This CDR3 region has 18 residues.

The rearrangement uses TRBV7-3 and TRBJ1-2; unclear D gene. V was shortened by 3 bases and J by 8 bases, with 13 bases between the two germline ends. The CDR3 is made up of 13 amino acids. Looked up from germline, CDR1 is SGHTA and CDR2 is FQGTGA. The CDR3 DNA is TGTGCCAGCAGCTTCATCCCTAGGCAAGGCTACACCTTC. Protein product: CASSFIPRQGYTF. Drawing the rest from reference TRBV7-3 and TRBJ1-2, the complete variable domain is GAGVSQTPSNKVTEKGKYVELRCDPISGHTALYWYRQSLGQGPEFLIYFQGTGAADDSGLPNDRFFAVRPEGSVSTLKIQRTERGDSAVYLCASSFIPRQGYTFGSGTRLTVV.

To note about this clone: Other DNA sequences in this specimen translate into the identical CDR3. This chain uses TRBV18 with TRBJ2-5; D is undetermined. V lost 0 bases to trimming and J lost 5 bases, with 10 bases between them. This CDR3 has 14 residues. Germline V CDR1 and CDR2: KGHSH, LQKENI. CDR3 sequence: CASSPPRGGETQYF. The CDR3 DNA is TGTGCCAGCTCACCACCCCGCGGTGGCGAGACCCAGTACTTC.

This rearrangement joins TRBV5-4 to TRBJ2-2; no clear D. The CDR3 totals 15 residues. Trimming took off 4 bases at V and 6 bases at J, with 16 bases between the two ends. Germline V CDR1 and CDR2: SGHNT, YYREEE (reference sequence). The CDR3 coding sequence is TGTGCCAGCAGCCAACAGACTGAGTACGCCGGGGAGCTGTTTTTT. Its protein product is CASSQQTEYAGELFF.

The chain recombines TRBV7-9 with TRBJ2-1, with 11 nucleotides matching TRBD2. Germline CDR1 reads SEHNR; CDR2 reads FQNEAQ (reference sequence). V lost 4 bases, J lost 5 bases, and 1 base stayed unmatched. This CDR3 has 14 amino acids. The CDR3 bases are TGTGCCAGCAGCTCTAGCGGGAGGAACAATGAGCAGTTCTTC. Protein product: CASSSSGRNNEQFF.

This clone was observed a single time. The chain recombines TRBV7-3 with TRBJ2-7; the D gene could be TRBD1 or TRBD2 (5 bases each). The CDR3 is made up of 16 amino acids. Trimming removed 0 bases from V and 2 bases from J, with 14 bases in between. The germline V gene encodes CDR1 SGHTA and CDR2 FQGTGA. The CDR3 region is CASSLTGSGTAYEQYF. The DNA for the CDR3 is TGTGCCAGCAGCTTAACGGGGTCAGGGACGGCCTACGAGCAGTACTTC.

The chain combines TRBV27 with TRBJ2-7; 10 bases fit TRBD2. Germline values: CDR1 MNHEY, CDR2 SMNVEV (reference sequence). The V gene end was trimmed by 6 bases and the J gene end by 0 bases; junction bases not matched to a gene: 5. The CDR3 runs to 15 residues. CDR3: CASRPSGGSSYEQYF. The DNA of the CDR3 is TGTGCCAGCAGGCCTAGCGGGGGCAGCTCCTACGAGCAGTACTTC.

V and J are TRBV2 and TRBJ1-1; possibly TRBD1 for D (5 bases). CDR3 length: 12 amino acids. In germline, CDR1 is SNHLY, CDR2 FYNNEI. Deletions cut 4 bases from V and 6 bases from J, with 9 bases between. The CDR3 DNA sequence: TGTGCCAGCAGTGGGCAGGGCTCTGAAGCTTTCTTT. Protein product: CASSGQGSEAFF.

The chain carries TRBV9 and TRBJ1-4, with 7 bases aligning to TRBD1. This CDR3 has 15 amino acids. Germline V gene sequence: CDR1 SGDLS, CDR2 YYNGEE. V lost 4 bases, J lost 8 bases, and 11 bases stayed unmatched. The CDR3: CASSPSGQDREKLFF. DNA for the CDR3: TGTGCCAGCAGCCCCAGCGGACAGGACAGAGAAAAACTGTTTTTT.

This chain connects TRBV15 to TRBJ2-7; TRBD2 matches at 7 bases. Germline values: CDR1 LNHNV, CDR2 YYDKDF (reference sequence). The V segment lost 0 bases and the J segment 0 bases; nucleotides outside the gene matches: 11. The CDR3 is 18 amino acids. In nucleotides, the CDR3 is TGTGCCACCAGCAGAGAAATTGTCAGTGGCGGGAGCTCCTACGAGCAGTACTTC. Its protein product is CATSREIVSGGSSYEQYF.

This chain joins TRBV13 and TRBJ2-7; 7 positions match TRBD1. The V gene's germline CDR1 is PRHDT and CDR2 FYEKMQ (reference sequence). The CDR3 loop spans 14 amino acids. V lost 5 bases, J lost 6 bases, and 10 bases stayed unmatched. The CDR3 coding sequence is TGTGCCAGCAGCGGAACAGGGGAGAGCGGCGAGCAGTACTTC. Its translation is CASSGTGESGEQYF. The full variable domain, rest sourced from reference TRBV13 and TRBJ2-7, is AAGVIQSPRHLIKEKRETATLKCYPIPRHDTVYWYQQGPGQDPQFLISFYEKMQSDKGSIPDRFSAQQFSDYHSELNMSSLELGDSALYFCASSGTGESGEQYFGPGTRLTVT.

CDR3 bases: TGTGCCAGCTCCCTTGGACAGATTAACTATGGCTACACCTTC. This encodes CASSLGQINYGYTF. V and J are TRBV6-5 and TRBJ1-2; possibly TRBD1 for D (6 bases). Germline V CDR1 and CDR2: MNHEY, SVGAGI. V lost 8 bases to trimming and J lost 1 base, with 14 bases between them. This CDR3 is built from 14 residues.

The rearrangement joins TRBV28 to TRBJ2-7; 15 bases are a match to TRBD2. The CDR3 runs 18 residues. Losses at the gene ends were 4 bases for V and 4 bases for J; bases not matched to a gene: 11. Germline-derived CDR1 and CDR2 are MDHEN and SYDVKM. Here the CDR3 DNA reads TGTGCCAGCAGTTCGGGACTAGCGGGAGGACACACCTGGTACGAGCAGTACTTC. As protein: CASSSGLAGGHTWYEQYF.

The genes are TRBV27 and TRBJ1-2; a weak D match, TRBD1 (5 bases). CDR3 size: 14 residues. Trimming cost V 4 bases and J 8 bases, with 17 bases left between them. Germline V gives CDR1 MNHEY, CDR2 SMNVEV (reference sequence). For the CDR3, the DNA is TGTGCCAGCAGTTACGGACACACGCAAGGAGGCTACACCTTC. The encoded protein is CASSYGHTQGGYTF.

The chain recombines TRBV4-1 with TRBJ2-2; weak D call: TRBD2 (5 bases). V gave up 3 bases and J gave up 6 bases, with 17 bases separating them. Per the germline V gene, CDR1 is MGHRA and CDR2 is YSYEKL. This CDR3 is 16 amino acids long. CDR3 sequence reads: CASSQPPGYLAGELFF. The CDR3 nucleotides are TGCGCCAGCAGCCAGCCCCCGGGGTACCTCGCCGGGGAGCTGTTTTTT.

The V gene is TRBV6-5, the J gene TRBJ1-1; D not certain. The CDR3 has 14 amino acids. Germline-derived CDR1 and CDR2 are MNHEY and SVGAGI. Trimming removed 1 base from V and 4 bases from J, with 10 bases in between. The CDR3 protein is CASSYFQAGTEAFF. CDR3 in DNA: TGTGCCAGCAGTTACTTCCAGGCGGGCACTGAAGCTTTCTTT.

CDR3 amino acids: CASSLRIWREIAGELFF. CDR3 bases: TGTGCCAGCAGTTTAAGGATTTGGCGGGAGATCGCCGGGGAGCTGTTTTTT. The chain has TRBV28 and TRBJ2-2; 7 bases are a match to TRBD2. CDR3 length equals 17 residues. CDR1 is MDHEN and CDR2 is SYDVKM in the germline V gene. V dropped 2 bases and J dropped 6; count of bases not matched to a gene: 12.

This clone was recorded once. The CDR3 spells CASSLKSSGNTIYF. CDR3 DNA sequence: TGCGCCAGCAGCTTGAAAAGCTCTGGAAACACCATATATTTT. This chain links TRBV5-1 with TRBJ1-3, with unresolved D. This CDR3 spans 14 amino acids. With 1 base removed from V and 0 bases from J, the gap between germline ends came to 5 bases. Per germline, CDR1 SGHRS and CDR2 YFSETQ.

This clone was seen a handful of times. The chain uses TRBV6-5 and TRBJ1-2, with D possibly TRBD1 on 5 matching bases. Germline assignment: CDR1 MNHEY and CDR2 SVGAGI. The CDR3 covers 15 residues. The V end lost 0 bases, the J end lost 0 bases, and 8 bases lay between the germline ends. This chain's CDR3 is CASSYSGTSNYGYTF. The CDR3 DNA follows: TGTGCCAGCAGTTACTCGGGGACCTCTAACTATGGCTACACCTTC.